The entry below gives a single T cell receptor (beta chain) sequence along with its context. Its antigen is as yet unknown. The data were taken from a study of blood T cells in healthy people across ages. Study-wide findings and caveats: The study found more naive CD4+ cells and higher diversity in long-lived than aged donors. As age increased, TCR beta diversity per million T cells fell in a roughly linear fashion.

The second PCR ran 7 to 11 cycles with a sample-barcoded 5' primer and J-beta primers. MiXCR was run by TCRdb on the 5' RACE reads, yielding one entry per CDR3 protein. Of roughly 2 million distinct CDR3 sequences in the sample, around 48% were seen once. The CDR3 length is 14 residues. The ends lost 7 bases at V and 4 bases at J; junction bases unmatched: 8. This TCR derives from a woman aged 40 to 49 in good health. Sequencing was carried out using blood. V is TRBV12-3 or TRBV12-4 and J is TRBJ1-2, with 8 bases matching TRBD1. CDR3 DNA sequence: TGTGCCAGCAAAATGGACAGGGTTGGCTATGGCTACACCTTC. Translating it yields CASKMDRVGYGYTF.